Included here is one T cell receptor beta chain sequence, with context. Mismatch with germline at one junction end may stem from a read error. The same CDR3 arises from other DNA sequences in this sample as well. Here immunoSEQ multiplex PCR was the method, and the copy in TCRdb shows in-frame clones only, minus some. Altogether 490,000 or so clones are present, roughly 85% being singletons, with the ten largest covering approximately 12%. This CDR3 has 15 residues. Germline V gene sequence: CDR1 SGHAT, CDR2 FQDESV (reference sequence). The data belong to a study of shared clonotypes between healthy human individuals.

V is TRBV11-1 and J is TRBJ2-3, with D perhaps assigned TRBD1 or TRBD2 (6 bases each). Sequenced input: PBMCs. This TCR derives from a woman aged 40 to 50 in good health. Some clones in this sample may be carry-over from other donors' samples. This CDR3 is CASSVRGSGADTQYF. The CDR3 bases are TGCGCCAGCAGCGTCCGGGGGTCAGGGGCAGATACGCAGTATTTT.